These 20 T cell receptor beta chains came from one sample sequenced in a study of molecular identifiers for immune sequencing clone quantification. TCRdb analysed the PCR reads with MiXCR anew, one entry per CDR3 protein. The sample lists 300,000 to 400,000 distinct CDR3 sequences; roughly a quarter were seen once. Sequencing input: naive CD8+ T cells from blood, with Jurkat cell RNA spiked in. Subset: FACS-sorted CD8+CD4-CCR7+CD45RA+ naive T cells. The receptors shown here come from a human donor in good health. Some libraries in this study had Jurkat cell RNA spiked in.

Worth noting for this clonotype: One base away lies a much larger clone, so this may be a sequencing read error. This chain connects TRBV14 to TRBJ1-1, with a possible D match to TRBD1 (5 bases). Germline-derived CDR1 and CDR2 are SGHDN and FVKESK. This CDR3 contains 14 residues. CDR3 sequence (DNA): TGTGCCAGCAGCCGGGGACCTTTGAACGCTGAAGCTTTCTTT. It translates to CASSRGPLNAEAFF.

This clonotype was picked up a small number of times. The genes are TRBV28 and TRBJ2-3, with TRBD2 identical over 8 bases. The CDR3 consists of 17 residues. Germline V lookup: CDR1 MDHEN, CDR2 SYDVKM. J gave up 0 bases and V 5 bases, and 10 bases lay outside the gene matches. CDR3 DNA sequence: TGTGCCAGCAGTCACCAGCGGGAGCAGACTAGCACAGATACGCAGTATTTT. As protein: CASSHQREQTSTDTQYF.

This clonotype was seen ten or more times. The chain employs TRBV28 and TRBJ2-3; 8 bases are shared with TRBD1. The trim removed 7 bases at V and 4 bases at J, leaving 19 bases unmatched. Germline assignment: CDR1 MDHEN and CDR2 SYDVKM. CDR3 size: 18 residues. The chain's CDR3 is CASTHGDRWSHSADTQYF. In DNA, the CDR3 is TGTGCCAGCACCCATGGGGACAGGTGGTCCCACTCCGCAGATACGCAGTATTTT. The complete variable domain, with remaining parts taken from reference TRBV28 and TRBJ2-3, reads DVKVTQSSRYLVKRTGEKVFLECVQDMDHENMFWYRQDPGLGLRLIYFSYDVKMKEKGDIPEGYSVSREKKERFSLILESASTNQTSMYLCASTHGDRWSHSADTQYFGPGTRLTVL.

The rearrangement uses TRBV27 and TRBJ2-7; 10 positions agree with TRBD2. Looked up from germline, CDR1 is MNHEY and CDR2 is SMNVEV (reference sequence). With V trimmed by 5 bases and J by 1 base, 8 bases remained unmatched. The CDR3 loop spans 16 amino acids. DNA of the CDR3: TGTGCCAGCAGTCAGCTTCTTAGCGGGAGGTCCTACGAGCAGTACTTC. Translation: CASSQLLSGRSYEQYF.

This clonotype was seen ten or more times. The chain links TRBV6-6 to TRBJ1-1; 10 bases are shared with TRBD1. The CDR3 consists of 16 residues. Germline CDR1 is MNHNY and CDR2 is SVGAGI (reference sequence). The V gene end was trimmed by 7 bases and the J gene end by 1 base; junction bases not matched to a gene: 9. CDR3 loop: CASKDRGFSENTEAFF. The CDR3 DNA is TGTGCCAGCAAGGACAGGGGGTTTTCGGAGAACACTGAAGCTTTCTTT.

This clonotype was seen a handful of times. This chain links TRBV7-6 with TRBJ1-6; D not certain. The length of the CDR3 is 15 residues. CDR1 and CDR2 (germline): SGHVS, FNYEAQ. Trimming took 1 base from V and 9 from J, leaving 13 bases between them. The CDR3 here is CASSLGGPGSSPLHF. CDR3 sequence (DNA): TGTGCCAGCAGCTTAGGAGGACCGGGGAGTTCACCCCTCCACTTT.

This clonotype was detected many times. V usage is TRBV4-3 and J usage is TRBJ1-5; D not resolved. Per the germline V gene, CDR1 is LGHNA and CDR2 is YSLEER. The V end lost 4 bases, the J end lost 2 bases, and 12 bases lay between the germline ends. This CDR3 spans 15 amino acids. CDR3 coding DNA: TGCGCCAGCAGCCCCGTAATAGATCGCAATCAGCCCCAGCATTTT. Residues: CASSPVIDRNQPQHF.

This clonotype showed up many times. The chain uses TRBV7-9 and TRBJ1-1; no clear D gene. Germline CDR1 is SEHNR and CDR2 is FQNEAQ (reference sequence). V shed 4 bases and J shed 4 bases, with 16 bases lying between them. The CDR3 covers 15 residues. DNA of the CDR3: TGTGCCAGCAGCTCCCCGGTCCTGGGGAGCACTGAAGCTTTCTTT. This translates into CASSSPVLGSTEAFF.

The gene calls are TRBV6-2 or TRBV6-3 and TRBJ2-7; 9 bases are a match to TRBD1. This CDR3 contains 16 residues. V lost 2 bases and J lost 6; bases outside the gene matches: 11. CDR1 and CDR2 (germline): MNHEY, SVGEGT. The CDR3 coding sequence is TGTGCCAGCAGTTACGACCGGGACAGGGTCGGTCGCGAGCAGTACTTC. It specifies CASSYDRDRVGREQYF.

This clonotype was observed a handful of times. The chain carries TRBV11-2 and TRBJ2-1, with 7 nucleotides matching TRBD2. Germline V gene data show CDR1 as SGHAT and CDR2 as FQNNGV. V trimming: 5 bases; J trimming: 5 bases; junction bases outside the gene matches: 3. The CDR3 spans 13 residues. The CDR3: CASSGGLDNEQFF. The CDR3 DNA follows: TGTGCCAGCAGCGGAGGACTAGACAATGAGCAGTTCTTC.

A remark on this clonotype: A clone one base away is much larger, so this may be a read error. The V and J genes are TRBV7-2 and TRBJ2-3; D might be TRBD2 (5 bases). The CDR3 spans 16 residues. Germline V gene sequence: CDR1 SGHTA, CDR2 FQGNSA. Here the CDR3 reads CARSLATGILSDTQYF. The CDR3 nucleotides are TGTGCCCGCAGCTTAGCGACCGGGATCTTATCAGATACGCAGTATTTT.

Ten or more counts support this clonotype. The chain carries TRBV7-8 and TRBJ1-3; 11 bases are a match to TRBD1. Germline lookup yields CDR1 SGHVS and CDR2 FQNEAQ. This CDR3 comprises 15 residues. V dropped 7 bases and J dropped 9; count of bases not matched to a gene: 11. The CDR3 here is CASTQPGQGVGTIYF. CDR3 coding DNA: TGTGCCAGCACCCAACCGGGACAGGGGGTAGGCACCATATATTTT.

V usage is TRBV11-2 and J usage is TRBJ1-4, with 7 bases identical to TRBD1. Per germline, CDR1 SGHAT and CDR2 FQNNGV. This CDR3 contains 19 residues. V shed 0 bases and J 12 bases; nucleotides not matched to a gene: 22. The CDR3 region is CASSLDPPTGGGRGGQLFF. In DNA form, the CDR3 reads TGTGCCAGCAGCTTAGATCCCCCAACGGGAGGGGGCCGGGGCGGCCAACTGTTTTTT.

The V gene is TRBV6-5, the J gene TRBJ1-2; D gene ambiguous. Germline V gene lookup returns CDR1 MNHEY and CDR2 SVGAGI. The V gene lost 6 bases and the J gene lost 8 bases, with 19 bases spanning the gap. CDR3 size: 14 residues. For the CDR3, the DNA is TGTGCCAGCAGGCCACTCGGCCAATCAAAAGGCTACACCTTC. Encoded protein: CASRPLGQSKGYTF.

This clonotype showed up many times. This rearrangement joins TRBV29-1 to TRBJ2-1; D is uncertain. Germline lookup yields CDR1 SQVTM and CDR2 ANQGSEA. V was pared by 6 bases and J by 4 bases, with 10 bases between. This CDR3 region has 12 residues. The CDR3 loop is CSVKDAYNEQFF. CDR3 coding DNA: TGCAGCGTCAAGGACGCTTACAATGAGCAGTTCTTC.

This clonotype was picked up a small number of times. J is TRBJ2-3 and V is TRBV24-1; unclear D gene. Germline CDR1 KGHDR, CDR2 SFDVKD. The V end lost 6 bases, the J end lost 4 bases, and 19 bases lay between the germline ends. This CDR3 contains 16 residues. CDR3 sequence (DNA): TGTGCCACCAGTAGCACCCCGGACCACGACGCAGATACGCAGTATTTT. Translated: CATSSTPDHDADTQYF.

This clonotype was observed many times. The chain uses TRBV24-1 and TRBJ1-5; 7 bases fit TRBD1. The CDR3 contains 16 residues. V shed 3 bases and J 4 bases; nucleotides not matched to a gene: 8. Germline assignment: CDR1 KGHDR and CDR2 SFDVKD. The CDR3 sequence is CATSDLPKQGNQPQHF. The CDR3 DNA reads as TGTGCCACCAGTGATCTACCTAAACAGGGGAATCAGCCCCAGCATTTT.

The chain links TRBV30 to TRBJ1-5; D is unclear. Germline CDR1 and CDR2: GTSNPN and SVGIG (reference sequence). The ends were cut back, 1 base at V and 1 base at J, with 11 bases in the middle. The CDR3 is made up of 15 amino acids. The CDR3 sequence: CAWSDGATSNQPQHF. Here the CDR3 DNA reads TGTGCCTGGAGTGACGGTGCAACAAGCAATCAGCCCCAGCATTTT.

This clonotype was found a few times. The chain uses TRBV20-1 and TRBJ1-1, with D hard to call. In germline, CDR1 is DFQATT, CDR2 SNEGSKA (reference sequence). The CDR3 has 11 residues. The V gene lost 5 bases and the J gene lost 2 bases, with 6 bases spanning the gap. The CDR3 reads CSAPRNTEAFF. The CDR3 DNA reads TGCAGTGCTCCCAGAAACACTGAAGCTTTCTTT.

V is TRBV27 and J is TRBJ2-7; D unresolved. The CDR3 spans 13 residues. V dropped 3 bases and J dropped 4 bases, with 10 bases sitting between them. Germline-derived CDR1 and CDR2 are MNHEY and SMNVEV (reference sequence). The CDR3, as DNA: TGTGCCAGCAGTTTTGCCCTGGGGTACGAGCAGTACTTC. Its protein is CASSFALGYEQYF.